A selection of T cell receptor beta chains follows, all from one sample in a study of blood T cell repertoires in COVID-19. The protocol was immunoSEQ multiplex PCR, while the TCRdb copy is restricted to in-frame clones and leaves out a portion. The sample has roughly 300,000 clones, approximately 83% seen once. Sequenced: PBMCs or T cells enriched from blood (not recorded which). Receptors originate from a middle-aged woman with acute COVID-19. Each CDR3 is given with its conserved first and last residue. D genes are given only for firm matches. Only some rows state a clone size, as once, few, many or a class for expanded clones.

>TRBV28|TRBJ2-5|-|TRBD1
CATTNPDRFRAQYF
TGTGCCACTACGAACCCGGACAGGTTTAGAGCCCAGTACTTC
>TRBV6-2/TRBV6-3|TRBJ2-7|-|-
CASSPTHLPLEQYF
TGTGCCAGCAGCCCGACACATTTACCTCTCGAGCAGTACTTC
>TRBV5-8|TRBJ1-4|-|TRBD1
CATTGALNEKLFF
TGTGCCACCACAGGGGCCCTCAATGAAAAACTGTTTTTT
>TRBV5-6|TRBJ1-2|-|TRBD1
CASSRGQGAGYGYTF
TGTGCCAGCAGCAGGGGACAGGGGGCGGGCTATGGCTACACCTTC
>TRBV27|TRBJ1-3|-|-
CASSLTGGSGNTIYF
TGTGCCAGCAGTTTAACAGGTGGCTCTGGAAACACCATATATTTT
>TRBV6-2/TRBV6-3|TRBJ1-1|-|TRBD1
CASSYSTGGMNTEAFF
TGTGCCAGCAGTTACTCGACAGGGGGCATGAACACTGAAGCTTTCTTT
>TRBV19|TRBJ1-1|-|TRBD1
CATGQAANYAFF
TGTGCCACCGGACAGGCGGCAAATTATGCTTTCTTT
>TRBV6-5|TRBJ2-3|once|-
CASRDSGADTQYF
TGTGCCAGCAGGGATTCAGGCGCGGATACGCAGTATTTT
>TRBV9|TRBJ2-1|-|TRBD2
CASSVGGTTHSHNEQFF
TGTGCCAGCAGCGTAGGGGGGACTACACATTCCCACAATGAGCAGTTCTTC
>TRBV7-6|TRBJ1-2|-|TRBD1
CASSAATTGSGYTF
TGTGCCAGCAGCGCGGCTACGACAGGGTCCGGCTACACCTTC
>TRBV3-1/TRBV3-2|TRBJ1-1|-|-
CASSQGYRVGSRTEAFF
TGTGCCAGCAGCCAAGGGTACAGGGTAGGTAGTCGGACTGAAGCTTTCTTT
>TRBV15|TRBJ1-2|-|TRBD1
CATSGDRGYGYTF
TGTGCCACCAGCGGCGACAGGGGGTATGGCTACACCTTC
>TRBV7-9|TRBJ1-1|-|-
CASSSRENTEAFF
TGTGCCAGCAGCTCGAGGGAGAACACTGAAGCTTTCTTT
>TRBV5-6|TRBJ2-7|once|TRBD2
CASSSRGAGAYEQYF
TGTGCCAGCAGCTCCCGGGGAGCGGGAGCCTACGAGCAGTACTTC
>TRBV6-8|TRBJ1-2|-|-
CASSYRRPGDGYTF
TGTGCCAGCAGTTACCGCCGACCAGGCGATGGCTACACCTTC
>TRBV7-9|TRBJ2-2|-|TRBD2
CASSRAGSNTGELFF
TGTGCCAGCAGCCGAGCGGGGTCGAACACCGGGGAGCTGTTTTTT
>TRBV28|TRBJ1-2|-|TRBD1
CASRPGQRNYGYTF
TGTGCCAGCAGACCGGGACAGCGAAACTATGGCTACACCTTC
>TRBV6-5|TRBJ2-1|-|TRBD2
CASSSVLAGEYNEQFF
TGTGCCAGCAGTTCCGTTCTAGCGGGGGAATACAATGAGCAGTTCTTC
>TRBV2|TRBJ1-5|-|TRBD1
CASGGQGSQPQHF
TGTGCCAGCGGGGGACAGGGAAGCCAGCCCCAGCATTTT
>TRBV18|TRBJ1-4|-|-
CASSPPQAAEKLFF
TGTGCCAGCTCACCCCCTCAGGCCGCGGAAAAACTGTTTTTT
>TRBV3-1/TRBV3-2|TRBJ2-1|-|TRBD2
CASSLRLAGGHNEQFF
TGTGCCAGCAGCCTAAGACTAGCGGGAGGCCACAATGAGCAGTTCTTC
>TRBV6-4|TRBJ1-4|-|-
CASRATFATNEKLFF
TGTGCCAGCAGGGCCACCTTTGCAACTAATGAAAAACTGTTTTTT
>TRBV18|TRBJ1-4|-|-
CASSRGSTNEKLFF
TGTGCCAGCTCACGAGGGTCAACTAATGAAAAACTGTTTTTT
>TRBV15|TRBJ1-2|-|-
CATNPTGDQSGYTF
TGTGCCACCAACCCGACAGGTGACCAATCTGGCTACACCTTC
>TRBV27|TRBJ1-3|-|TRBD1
CASKRTGSGNTIYF
TGTGCCAGCAAGAGGACAGGCTCTGGAAACACCATATATTTT
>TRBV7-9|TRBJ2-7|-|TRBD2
CASSLWPITSGSGTYEQYF
TGTGCCAGCAGCTTATGGCCAATTACTAGCGGGAGTGGCACCTACGAGCAGTACTTC
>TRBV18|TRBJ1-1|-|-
CASSPLRPGQNTEAFF
TGTGCCAGCTCACCATTGAGACCGGGACAGAACACTGAAGCTTTCTTT
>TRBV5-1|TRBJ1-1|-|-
CASSLVKNTEAFF
TGCGCCAGCAGCTTGGTTAAGAACACTGAAGCTTTCTTT
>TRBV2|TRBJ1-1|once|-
CASSESWSGNTEAFF
TGTGCCAGCAGTGAATCTTGGAGCGGGAACACTGAAGCTTTCTTT
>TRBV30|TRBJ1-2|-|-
CAWSVFSRAGCGYTF
TGTGCCTGGAGTGTATTTTCTAGGGCGGGTTGTGGCTACACCTTC
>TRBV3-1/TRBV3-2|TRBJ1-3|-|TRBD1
CASSQRTGAGNTIYF
TGTGCCAGCAGCCAACGGACAGGGGCAGGAAACACCATATATTTT
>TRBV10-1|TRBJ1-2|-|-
CASSPNPLAPFNYGYTF
TGCGCCAGCAGCCCAAACCCCTTGGCCCCGTTTAACTATGGCTACACCTTC
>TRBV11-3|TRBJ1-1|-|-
CASSLKWNTEAFF
TGTGCCAGCAGCCTAAAATGGAACACTGAAGCTTTCTTT
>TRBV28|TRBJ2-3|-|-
CANSSMRVSSTDTQYF
TGTGCCAACAGTTCGATGAGGGTATCTAGCACAGATACGCAGTATTTT
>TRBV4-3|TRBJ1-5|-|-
CASSQAGGVQPQHF
TGCGCCAGCAGCCAGGCTGGAGGAGTGCAGCCCCAGCATTTT
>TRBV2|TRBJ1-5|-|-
CASIRDSNQPQHF
TGTGCCAGCATCAGGGATAGCAATCAGCCCCAGCATTTT
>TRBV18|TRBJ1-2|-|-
CASSSGQTPNYGYTF
TGTGCCAGCTCATCCGGACAGACTCCAAACTATGGCTACACCTTC
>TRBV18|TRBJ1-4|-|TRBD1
CASRLTGSATNEKLFF
TGTGCCAGCCGACTGACAGGGAGCGCAACTAATGAAAAACTGTTTTTT
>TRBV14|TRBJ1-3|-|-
CASSPTGFAGNTIYF
TGTGCCAGCAGTCCCACAGGGTTTGCTGGAAACACCATATATTTT
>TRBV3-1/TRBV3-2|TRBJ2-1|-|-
CASSHRTDNEQFF
TGTGCCAGCAGCCATAGGACAGACAATGAGCAGTTCTTC
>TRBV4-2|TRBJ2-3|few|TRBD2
CASSPTAGTGTDTQYF
TGTGCCAGCAGCCCAACAGCGGGAACGGGCACAGATACGCAGTATTTT
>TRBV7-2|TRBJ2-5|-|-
CASSLPVQETQYF
TGTGCCAGCAGCTTACCCGTCCAAGAGACCCAGTACTTC